Shown below are 8 T cell receptor beta chains from a single sample sequenced in a study of cytomegalovirus exposure and HLA in healthy donors. Use of 60 Vbeta and 13 Jbeta primers characterized the PCR. Produced via immunoSEQ multiplex PCR; TCRdb's table is partial and in-frame only. The data contain 150,000 to 200,000 clones, about four fifths of them singletons. The specimen sequenced was PBMCs. Receptors originate from a male donor in good health and CMV-seropositive.

The chain uses TRBV5-1 and TRBJ1-4; the D gene is possibly TRBD1 (5 bases). CDR1 and CDR2 from the germline V gene are SGHRS and YFSETQ. Trimming shortened V by 4 bases and J by 5 bases, and 18 bases separated the two germline ends. The CDR3 runs to 16 residues. This chain's CDR3 is CASSLGPQSGNEKLFF. Here the CDR3 DNA reads TGCGCCAGCAGCCTGGGGCCGCAATCGGGGAATGAAAAACTGTTTTTT.

The V gene is TRBV19, the J gene TRBJ2-4; TRBD1 is a possible D gene (6 bases). CDR1 is LNHDA and CDR2 is SQIVND in the germline V gene (reference sequence). Trimming left V 5 bases short and J 8 bases short, with 13 bases between. The CDR3 totals 13 residues. The DNA of the CDR3 is TGTGCCAGTAGTTTGGGACATGAGGACATTCAGTACTTC. Its protein is CASSLGHEDIQYF.

This chain links TRBV4-3 with TRBJ2-1; TRBD2 matches at 9 bases. This CDR3 spans 16 amino acids. CDR1 and CDR2 (germline): LGHNA, YSLEER. V shed 1 base and J 7 bases; nucleotides not matched to a gene: 8. In nucleotides, the CDR3 is TGCGCCAGCAGCCAAGTGGCGGGAGGGCCTTGGAATGAGCAGTTCTTC. As protein: CASSQVAGGPWNEQFF.

With regard to this clone: Other nucleotide sequences from this sample produce the same CDR3. V is TRBV5-4 and J is TRBJ1-1, with no clear D. The V end was cut by 2 bases, the J end by 1 base, with 9 bases between. Per germline, CDR1 SGHNT and CDR2 YYREEE (reference sequence). This CDR3 has 14 amino acids. This CDR3 is CASSFRGGNTEAFF. The CDR3 DNA reads as TGTGCCAGCAGCTTCCGGGGTGGGAACACTGAAGCTTTCTTT.

This chain connects TRBV28 to TRBJ2-5, with 7 bases lining up with TRBD2. The CDR3 runs to 15 residues. V lost 5 bases, J lost 1 base, and 7 bases stayed unmatched. Germline V gene lookup returns CDR1 MDHEN and CDR2 SYDVKM. The CDR3 loop reads CASSDREGRQETQYF. The CDR3 DNA is TGTGCCAGCAGTGATAGGGAGGGGCGCCAAGAGACCCAGTACTTC.

The chain employs TRBV4-1 and TRBJ1-5; 8 positions match TRBD1. CDR3 length equals 15 residues. After removal of 3 bases from V and 5 bases from J, the junction contained 6 bases not matched to a gene. From germline, CDR1 is MGHRA and CDR2 YSYEKL. The CDR3 protein is CASSQGTGAHQPQHF. DNA for the CDR3: TGCGCCAGCAGCCAGGGGACAGGTGCCCATCAGCCCCAGCATTTT.

Details on this clone: This sample also contains other DNA sequences that code for the same CDR3. The chain couples TRBV19 to TRBJ1-5; the match to TRBD1 covers 11 bases. The CDR3 contains 16 residues. J was trimmed by 6 bases and V by 3 bases; bases with no gene match: 7. CDR1 LNHDA and CDR2 SQIVND come from the germline V gene (reference sequence). The CDR3 nucleotides read TGTGCCAGTAGTATTCCCGGACAGGGGGCGCGTCAGCCCCAGCATTTT. This sequence encodes CASSIPGQGARQPQHF.

The sample holds one count of this clone. The chain combines TRBV14 with TRBJ1-3; unclear D gene. This CDR3 spans 14 amino acids. Germline V CDR1 and CDR2: SGHDN, FVKESK. V was pared by 3 bases and J by 0 bases, with 6 bases between. The CDR3 coding sequence is TGTGCCAGCAGCCAGGGGAGCTCTGGAAACACCATATATTTT. Translation: CASSQGSSGNTIYF.